The 13 T cell receptor beta chains below all came from one sample that was sequenced in a study of blood T cell repertoires in COVID-19. Clones were read by immunoSEQ multiplex PCR, and TCRdb kept only the in-frame ones, dropping some. This repertoire shows some 300,000 clones, around 89% found once; its top ten account for 8% to 10%. Sequenced sample: PBMCs or T cells enriched from blood (not recorded which). These receptors came from a woman in her forties who had recovered from COVID-19.

The DNA of the CDR3 is TGTGCCAGCAGCCAAGTGGGAAGGGGTGGAGGCTACACCTTC. It specifies CASSQVGRGGGYTF. J is TRBJ1-2 and V is TRBV3-1 (or the pseudogene TRBV3-2), with D maybe TRBD1 (5 bases). The V end lost 1 base, the J end lost 8 bases, and 14 bases lay between the germline ends. CDR1 and CDR2 (germline): LGHDT, YNNKEL (reference sequence). The CDR3 contains 14 residues.

The CDR3 coding sequence is TGTGCCAGCAGCGCCACAGGGGGCGACTACAATGAGCAGTTCTTC. As protein: CASSATGGDYNEQFF. The V and J genes are TRBV9 and TRBJ2-1, with 9 nucleotides matching TRBD1. Germline V gives CDR1 SGDLS, CDR2 YYNGEE. The V and J ends lost 3 bases and 3 bases, in that order; junction bases with no gene match: 4. The length of the CDR3 is 15 residues.

The gene calls are TRBV27 and TRBJ2-3; 8 nucleotides line up with TRBD1. V lost 0 bases to trimming and J lost 5 bases; unmatched junction nucleotides: 1. The V gene's germline CDR1 is MNHEY and CDR2 SMNVEV (reference sequence). The CDR3 is 14 amino acids. The CDR3 region is CASSLSTGGDTQYF. The CDR3 region has the DNA TGTGCCAGCAGTTTATCAACAGGGGGAGATACGCAGTATTTT.

DNA for the CDR3: TGTGCCAGCAGCCTGGGGGGGCAAAAAAATGGTGAGCAGTTCTTC. Protein product: CASSLGGQKNGEQFF. V usage is TRBV3-1 (or the pseudogene TRBV3-2) and J usage is TRBJ2-1; a weak D match, TRBD2 (7 bases). Germline assignment: CDR1 LGHDT and CDR2 YNNKEL (reference sequence). The CDR3 is made up of 15 amino acids. Trimming shortened V by 4 bases and J by 9 bases, and 19 bases separated the two germline ends.

This chain links TRBV29-1 with TRBJ2-2; TRBD1 matches 10 bases. Germline V lookup: CDR1 SQVTM, CDR2 ANQGSEA. V was pared by 7 bases and J by 1 base, with 3 bases of the junction left unmatched. This CDR3 contains 14 residues. The DNA for the CDR3 is TGCAGCGCGGGACAGGGGCGGAACACCGGGGAGCTGTTTTTT. As protein: CSAGQGRNTGELFF.

This clone occurred a few times. The V call is TRBV10-3, the J call TRBJ1-2; no definite D call. Germline V CDR1 and CDR2: ENHRY, SYGVKD. This CDR3 comprises 16 residues. Trimming took off 2 bases at V and 5 bases at J, with 18 bases between the two ends. The CDR3 region has the DNA TGTGCCATCAGTGAGACGCGGACTGCCCTGGCATATGGCTACACCTTC. Translating it yields CAISETRTALAYGYTF.

J is TRBJ1-2 and V is TRBV28, with 7 bases identical to TRBD1. The CDR3 has 12 residues. Trimming removed 6 bases from V and 7 bases from J; junction bases left unmatched: 5. Germline V CDR1 and CDR2: MDHEN, SYDVKM. The CDR3 DNA sequence: TGTGCCAGCAGCTCCGGGACAGTTGGCTACACCTTC. Residues: CASSSGTVGYTF.

V is TRBV7-6 and J is TRBJ1-4; D unclear. Per germline, CDR1 SGHVS and CDR2 FNYEAQ. The CDR3 totals 16 residues. Trimming removed 2 bases from V and 7 bases from J, with 17 bases in between. CDR3 DNA: TGTGCCAGCAGCTTACGGTCCGGGAATACGGGTGAAAAACTGTTTTTT. Its translation: CASSLRSGNTGEKLFF.

This clone was seen once. This rearrangement joins TRBV11-2 to TRBJ1-2, with D possibly TRBD1 on 5 matching bases. Trimming cost V 5 bases and J 4 bases, with 17 bases left between them. The germline CDR1 and CDR2 sequences are SGHAT and FQNNGV. This CDR3 is built from 15 residues. The DNA for the CDR3 is TGTGCCAGCAGCCCAAACCAGGACACCAGCTATGGCTACACCTTC. It codes for CASSPNQDTSYGYTF.

The V and J genes are TRBV9 and TRBJ1-3; D perhaps matches TRBD1 (5 bases). Germline loops: CDR1 SGDLS, CDR2 YYNGEE. The V end was cut by 4 bases, the J end by 2 bases, with 13 bases between. CDR3 length: 15 residues. CDR3 nucleotides: TGTGCCAGCAGCCTACAAGGGGCGACTGGAAACACCATATATTTT. It codes for CASSLQGATGNTIYF.

This chain uses TRBV5-1 with TRBJ2-2; 10 nucleotides match TRBD2. This CDR3 contains 16 residues. Per the germline V gene, CDR1 is SGHRS and CDR2 is YFSETQ. Trimming took 5 bases from V and 0 from J; bases not matched to a gene: 4. The CDR3 is CASRRSGGANTGELFF. DNA of the CDR3: TGCGCCAGCAGGCGGAGCGGGGGGGCGAACACCGGGGAGCTGTTTTTT.

The CDR3 nucleotides are TGTGCCAGCAGCCACAGCGTTCAGGGTGGAAAACTGTTTTTT. Its protein product is CASSHSVQGGKLFF. The V gene is TRBV28, the J gene TRBJ1-4, with D possibly TRBD1 on 5 matching bases. The CDR3 consists of 14 residues. Germline CDR1 and CDR2: MDHEN and SYDVKM. Trimming removed 6 bases from V and 10 bases from J, with 18 bases in between.

The chain couples TRBV6-1 to TRBJ2-3; weak D call: TRBD1 (5 bases). The CDR3 length is 14 residues. Per the germline V gene, CDR1 is MNHNS and CDR2 is SASEGT. V was clipped by 3 bases and J by 4 bases, with 11 bases between them. In DNA form, the CDR3 reads TGTGCCAGCAGTGACAGGGTGGGCCCAGATACGCAGTATTTT. Its translation is CASSDRVGPDTQYF.